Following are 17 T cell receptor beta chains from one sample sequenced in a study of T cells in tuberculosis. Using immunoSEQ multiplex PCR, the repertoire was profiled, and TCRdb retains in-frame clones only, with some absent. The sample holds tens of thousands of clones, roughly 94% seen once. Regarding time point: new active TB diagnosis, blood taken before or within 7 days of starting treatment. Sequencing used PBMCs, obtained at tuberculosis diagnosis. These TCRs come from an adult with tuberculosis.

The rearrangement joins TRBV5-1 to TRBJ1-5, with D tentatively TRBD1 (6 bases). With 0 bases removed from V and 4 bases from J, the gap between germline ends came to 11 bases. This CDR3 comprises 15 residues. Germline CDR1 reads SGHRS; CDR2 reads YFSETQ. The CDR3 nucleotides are TGCGCCAGCAGCTTGGACGGGCAGGGGAATCAGCCCCAGCATTTT. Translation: CASSLDGQGNQPQHF.

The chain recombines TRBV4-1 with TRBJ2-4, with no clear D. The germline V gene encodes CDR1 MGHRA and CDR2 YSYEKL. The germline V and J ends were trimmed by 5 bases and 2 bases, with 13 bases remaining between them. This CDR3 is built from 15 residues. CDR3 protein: CASSKASTTKNIQYF. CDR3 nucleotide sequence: TGCGCCAGCAGCAAAGCTTCTACGACCAAAAACATTCAGTACTTC.

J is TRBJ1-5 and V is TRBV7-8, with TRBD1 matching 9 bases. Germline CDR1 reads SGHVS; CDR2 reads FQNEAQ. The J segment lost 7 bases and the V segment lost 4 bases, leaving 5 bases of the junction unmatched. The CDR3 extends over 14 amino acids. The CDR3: CASSSRTGDQPQHF. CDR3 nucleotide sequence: TGTGCCAGCAGCTCACGGACAGGGGACCAGCCCCAGCATTTT.

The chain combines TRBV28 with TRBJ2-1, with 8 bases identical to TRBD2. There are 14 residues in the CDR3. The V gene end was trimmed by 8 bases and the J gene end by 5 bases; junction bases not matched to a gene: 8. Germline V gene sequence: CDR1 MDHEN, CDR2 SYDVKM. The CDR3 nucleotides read TGTGCCAGCGTTCCCAGCGGGAGTGACAATGAGCAGTTCTTC. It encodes CASVPSGSDNEQFF.

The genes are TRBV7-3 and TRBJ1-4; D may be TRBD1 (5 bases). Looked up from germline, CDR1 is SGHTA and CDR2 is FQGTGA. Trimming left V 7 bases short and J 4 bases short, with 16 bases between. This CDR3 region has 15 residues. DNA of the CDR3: TGTGCCAGCACCATGGAAAGGGGAAGTAATGAAAAACTGTTTTTT. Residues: CASTMERGSNEKLFF.

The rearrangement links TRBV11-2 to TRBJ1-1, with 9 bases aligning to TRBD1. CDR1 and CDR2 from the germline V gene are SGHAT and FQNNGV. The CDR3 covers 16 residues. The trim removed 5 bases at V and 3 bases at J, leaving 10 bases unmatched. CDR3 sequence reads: CASSPGTGRIYTEAFF. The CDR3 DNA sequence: TGTGCCAGCAGCCCAGGGACAGGGAGGATTTACACTGAAGCTTTCTTT.

CDR3 loop: CASSPDRAKYF. The CDR3 DNA sequence: TGTGCCAGCAGCCCCGACAGGGCAAAATACTTC. The J gene is TRBJ2-7, the V gene TRBV2, with 7 bases matching TRBD1. The CDR3 runs to 11 residues. V lost 6 bases to trimming and J lost 13 bases; unmatched junction nucleotides: 9. Looked up from germline, CDR1 is SNHLY and CDR2 is FYNNEI.

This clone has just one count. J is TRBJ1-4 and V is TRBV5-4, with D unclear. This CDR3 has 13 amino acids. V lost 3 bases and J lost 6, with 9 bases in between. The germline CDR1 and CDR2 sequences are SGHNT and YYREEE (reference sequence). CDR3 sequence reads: CASSSGDDEKLFF. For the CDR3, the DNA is TGTGCCAGCAGCTCGGGAGACGATGAAAAACTGTTTTTT.

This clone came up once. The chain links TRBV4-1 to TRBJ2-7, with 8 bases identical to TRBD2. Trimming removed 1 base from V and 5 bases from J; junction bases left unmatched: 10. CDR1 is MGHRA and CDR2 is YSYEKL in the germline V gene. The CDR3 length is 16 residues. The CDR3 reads CASSQGRTSITNEQYF. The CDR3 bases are TGCGCCAGCAGCCAAGGGAGGACTAGCATTACCAACGAGCAGTACTTC.

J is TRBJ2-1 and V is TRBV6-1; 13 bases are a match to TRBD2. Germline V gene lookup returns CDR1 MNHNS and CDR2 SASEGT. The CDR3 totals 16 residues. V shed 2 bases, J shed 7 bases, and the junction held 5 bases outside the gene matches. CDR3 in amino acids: CASSEYRTSGRNEQFF. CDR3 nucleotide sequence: TGTGCCAGCAGTGAATATAGGACTAGCGGGAGAAATGAGCAGTTCTTC.

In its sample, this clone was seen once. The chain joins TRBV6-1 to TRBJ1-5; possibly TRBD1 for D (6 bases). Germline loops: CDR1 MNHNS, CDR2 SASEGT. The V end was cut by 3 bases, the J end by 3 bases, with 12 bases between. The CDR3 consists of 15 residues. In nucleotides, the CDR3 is TGTGCCAGCAGTGATTATTTGGGGGCCAATCAGCCCCAGCATTTT. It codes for CASSDYLGANQPQHF.

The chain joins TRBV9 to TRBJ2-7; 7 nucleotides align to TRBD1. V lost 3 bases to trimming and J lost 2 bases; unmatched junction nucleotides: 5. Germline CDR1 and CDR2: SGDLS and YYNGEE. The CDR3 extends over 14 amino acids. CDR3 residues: CASSAGQAPYEQYF. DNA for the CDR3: TGTGCCAGCAGCGCCGGACAGGCCCCCTACGAGCAGTACTTC.

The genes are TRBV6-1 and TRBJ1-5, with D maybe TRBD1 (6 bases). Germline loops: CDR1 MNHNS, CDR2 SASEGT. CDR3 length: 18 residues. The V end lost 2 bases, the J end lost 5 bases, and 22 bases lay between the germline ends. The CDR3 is CASSESLRVGGAYQPQHF. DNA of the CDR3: TGTGCCAGCAGTGAATCCCTGCGGGTTGGGGGGGCGTATCAGCCCCAGCATTTT.

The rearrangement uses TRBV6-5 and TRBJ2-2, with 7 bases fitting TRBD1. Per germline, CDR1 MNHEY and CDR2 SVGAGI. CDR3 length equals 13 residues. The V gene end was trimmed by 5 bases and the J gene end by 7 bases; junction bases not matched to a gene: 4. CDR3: CASSPTGVGELFF. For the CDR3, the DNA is TGTGCCAGCAGTCCCACAGGGGTCGGGGAGCTGTTTTTT.

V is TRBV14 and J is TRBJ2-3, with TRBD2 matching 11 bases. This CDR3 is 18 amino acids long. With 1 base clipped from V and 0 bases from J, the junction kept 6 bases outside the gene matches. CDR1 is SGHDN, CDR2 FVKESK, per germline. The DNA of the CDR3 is TGTGCCAGCAGCCAAGTCGGAGTAGCGGGGGGGAGCACAGATACGCAGTATTTT. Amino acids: CASSQVGVAGGSTDTQYF.

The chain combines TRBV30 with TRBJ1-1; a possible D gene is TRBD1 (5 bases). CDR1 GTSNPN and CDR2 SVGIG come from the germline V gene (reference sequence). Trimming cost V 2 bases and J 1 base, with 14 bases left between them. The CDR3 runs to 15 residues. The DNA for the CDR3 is TGTGCCTGGAGTCAGCCGGGACTGCGGAACACTGAAGCTTTCTTT. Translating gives CAWSQPGLRNTEAFF.

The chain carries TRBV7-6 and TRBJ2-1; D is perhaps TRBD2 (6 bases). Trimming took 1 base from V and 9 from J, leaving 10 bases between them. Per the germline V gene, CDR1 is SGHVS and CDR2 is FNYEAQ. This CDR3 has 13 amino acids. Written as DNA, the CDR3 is TGTGCCAGCAGCTTAGTGGTCGGGGGTGAGCAGTTCTTC. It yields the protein CASSLVVGGEQFF.